This entry describes one T cell receptor (beta chain). Antigen unknown. Roughly 1.9 micrograms of genomic DNA from cryopreserved PBMCs went into TCR beta libraries. Germline V gives CDR1 MNHEY, CDR2 SVGAGI. After removal of 6 bases from V and 4 bases from J, the junction contained 6 bases not matched to a gene. The CDR3 totals 14 residues. Some clones are missing from TCRdb's copy, which holds only in-frame ones; the method was immunoSEQ multiplex PCR. The sample holds roughly 42,000 clones; approximately 70% are singletons and the top ten take roughly 21%. This sample was included in a study of cytotoxic CD8 clonotypes in ibrutinib-treated CLL. Overall study results and limits: Baseline clonality was higher than in age-matched healthy donors and moved in step with circulating CD8+ T-cell counts.

This specimen consisted of PBMCs, obtained after 24 months of ibrutinib treatment. The chain joins TRBV6-5 to TRBJ1-1, with TRBD1 matching over 9 bases. This clonotype originated in a human donor with chronic lymphocytic leukemia. CDR3 DNA sequence: TGTGCCAGCAGGGACAGGGGTGCCGGCACTGAAGCTTTCTTT. Translation gives CASRDRGAGTEAFF.